What follows are 6 T cell receptor beta chains derived from one specimen sequenced in a study of cytomegalovirus exposure and HLA in healthy donors. It was with 60 Vbeta and 13 Jbeta primers that the PCR ran. Profiled with immunoSEQ multiplex PCR; TCRdb holds only in-frame clones, not every one. The profile shows fewer than 250,000 clones, approximately 70% of them singletons. Sequences were obtained from PBMCs. Every receptor here comes from a woman aged 25 to 45 in good health and CMV-seronegative.

This clone has more than one count but fewer than ten. DNA for the CDR3: TGTGCCTGGAGTGTTCGGGTCCCTGCGCGTGAGCAGTTCTTC. It codes for CAWSVRVPAREQFF. The rearrangement uses TRBV30 and TRBJ2-1, with D uncertain. This CDR3 spans 14 amino acids. Germline V CDR1 and CDR2: GTSNPN, SVGIG (reference sequence). The V end lost 0 bases, the J end lost 9 bases, and 15 bases lay between the germline ends.

The chain recombines TRBV7-9 with TRBJ2-2, with D unclear. The CDR3 runs 15 residues. Trimming removed 2 bases at V and 3 bases at J, with 10 bases between. CDR1 is SEHNR, CDR2 FQNEAQ, per germline (reference sequence). This CDR3 is CASSLNLGYTGELFF. The CDR3 DNA reads as TGTGCCAGCAGCTTAAACCTCGGTTACACCGGGGAGCTGTTTTTT. The full variable domain, its missing parts supplied by reference TRBV7-9 and TRBJ2-2, is DTGVSQNPRHKITKRGQNVTFRCDPISEHNRLYWYRQTLGQGPEFLTYFQNEAQLEKSRLLSDRFSAERPKGSFSTLEIQRTEQGDSAMYLCASSLNLGYTGELFFGEGSRLTVL.

This clone was observed a few times. V gene TRBV12-5 combines with J gene TRBJ1-1; no clear D. Trimming cost V 3 bases and J 4 bases, with 15 bases left between them. CDR1 and CDR2 (germline): LGHNT, FRNRAP. This CDR3 has 15 residues. The CDR3 DNA reads TGTGCTAGTGGTTTTGAAACACAGCGGAGCACTGAAGCTTTCTTT. This encodes CASGFETQRSTEAFF.

This CDR3 is CASSLAGLDHNEQFF. In DNA form, the CDR3 reads TGTGCCAGCAGCTTAGCGGGACTAGATCACAATGAGCAGTTCTTC. The rearrangement joins TRBV11-3 to TRBJ2-1, with 8 positions matching TRBD2. Trimming at V came to 1 base and at J to 5 bases, leaving 4 bases not matched to a gene. The CDR3 has 15 amino acids. Germline assignment: CDR1 SGHNT and CDR2 YENEEA.

V usage is TRBV6-6 and J usage is TRBJ2-7; 7 bases fit TRBD1. Germline CDR1 reads MNHNY; CDR2 reads SVGAGI (reference sequence). J gave up 0 bases and V 4 bases, and 3 bases lay outside the gene matches. There are 14 residues in the CDR3. The CDR3: CASSFRDSSYEQYF. CDR3 sequence (DNA): TGTGCCAGCAGTTTCAGGGACAGCTCCTACGAGCAGTACTTC.

This clone has only a few counts. The gene calls are TRBV7-3 and TRBJ1-2; D is unresolved. The germline V gene encodes CDR1 SGHTA and CDR2 FQGTGA. The CDR3 covers 11 residues. Trimming pared 5 bases from V and 8 bases from J, leaving 9 bases between. The CDR3 region is CASSDGYGYTF. In DNA form, the CDR3 reads TGTGCCAGCAGCGACGGGTACGGCTACACCTTC.